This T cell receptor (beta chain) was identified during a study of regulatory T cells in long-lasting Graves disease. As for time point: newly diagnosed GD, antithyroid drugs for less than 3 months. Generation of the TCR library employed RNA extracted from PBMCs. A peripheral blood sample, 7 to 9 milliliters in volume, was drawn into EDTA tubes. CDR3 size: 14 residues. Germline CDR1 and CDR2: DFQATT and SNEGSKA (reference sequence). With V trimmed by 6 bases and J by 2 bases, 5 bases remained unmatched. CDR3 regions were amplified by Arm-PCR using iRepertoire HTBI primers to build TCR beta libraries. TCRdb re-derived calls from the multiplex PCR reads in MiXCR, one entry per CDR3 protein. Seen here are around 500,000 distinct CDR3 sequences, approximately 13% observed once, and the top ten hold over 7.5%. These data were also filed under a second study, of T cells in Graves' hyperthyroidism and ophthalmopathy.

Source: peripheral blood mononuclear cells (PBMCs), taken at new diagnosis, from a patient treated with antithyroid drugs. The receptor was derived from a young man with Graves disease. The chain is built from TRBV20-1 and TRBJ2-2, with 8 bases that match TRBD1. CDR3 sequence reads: CSARGQGNTGELFF. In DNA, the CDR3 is TGCAGTGCCCGAGGACAGGGTAACACCGGGGAGCTGTTTTTT.